Ten or more counts support the clone carrying this T cell receptor (beta chain). Its specificity is not known. The sample is drawn from a study of response to subunit inactivated influenza vaccine. The CDR3 consists of 14 residues. V was cut by 5 bases and J by 6 bases, with 13 bases left in between. Findings and caveats of the study: A suggestion made by the authors is that each seasonal influenza vaccination recruits few new T cells.

TCRdb redid the calling of the RT-PCR reads with MiXCR, one entry per CDR3 protein. The sample has around 470,000 distinct CDR3 sequences; roughly 7.6% are singletons. The TCR originated in a man aged 50-75 years who received an inactivated influenza vaccine. V gene TRBV12-3 or TRBV12-4 combines with J gene TRBJ2-2; a weak D match, TRBD2 (5 bases). The source was PBMCs from blood, collected less than 30 months after vaccination. The CDR3 is CASSQLGSSGELFF. CDR3 bases: TGTGCCAGCAGTCAACTAGGATCCTCCGGGGAGCTGTTTTTT.